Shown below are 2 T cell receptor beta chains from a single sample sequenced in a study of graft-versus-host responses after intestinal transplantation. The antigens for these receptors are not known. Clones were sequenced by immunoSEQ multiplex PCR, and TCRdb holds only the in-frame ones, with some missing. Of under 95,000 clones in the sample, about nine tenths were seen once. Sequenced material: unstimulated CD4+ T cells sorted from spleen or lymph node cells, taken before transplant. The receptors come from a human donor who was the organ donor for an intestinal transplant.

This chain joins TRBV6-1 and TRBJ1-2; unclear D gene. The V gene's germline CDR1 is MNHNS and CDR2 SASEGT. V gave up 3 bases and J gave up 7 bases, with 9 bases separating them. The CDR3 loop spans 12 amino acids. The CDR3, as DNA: TGTGCCAGCAGTGAGCTGCGGGGTGGCTACACCTTC. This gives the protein CASSELRGGYTF.

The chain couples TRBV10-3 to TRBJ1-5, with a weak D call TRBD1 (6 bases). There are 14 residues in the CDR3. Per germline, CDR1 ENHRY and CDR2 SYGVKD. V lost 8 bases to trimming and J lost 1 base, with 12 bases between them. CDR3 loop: CAIAVQGSNQPQHF. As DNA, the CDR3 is TGTGCCATCGCCGTTCAGGGGAGCAATCAGCCCCAGCATTTT.